What follows is one T cell receptor beta chain and its context. This specimen belongs to a study of blood T cell repertoires in COVID-19. Across the whole study: The cDNA or gDNA used as material had been derived from T cells, B-cell-depleted T cells, or PBMCs.

Profiling relied on immunoSEQ multiplex PCR, and the TCRdb table lists in-frame clones only, not all of them. This table has more than 95,000 clones, roughly 84% appearing once. Germline assignment: CDR1 SGHTS and CDR2 YDEGEE. This CDR3 is built from 13 residues. With 3 bases removed from V and 7 bases from J, the gap between germline ends came to 13 bases. The sequence came from a woman older than 75 with acute or convalescent COVID-19. The specimen sequenced was peripheral blood. This chain links TRBV5-8 with TRBJ1-2; possible D gene TRBD1, 5 bases. The CDR3 region is CASSWQGVGGYTF. The CDR3, as DNA: TGTGCCAGCAGCTGGCAGGGTGTTGGTGGCTACACCTTC.